The table lists the clone carrying this TCR beta chain with a few counts. Vbeta (60) and Jbeta (13) primers were used in the PCR. The table came from immunoSEQ multiplex PCR; TCRdb's copy has only in-frame clones and leaves some out. In the table there are around 68,000 clones, 85% of which are singletons. The data were obtained in a study of cytomegalovirus exposure and HLA in healthy donors. The sequenced material came from PBMCs. This clonotype was obtained from a female donor in good health and CMV-seronegative.

This CDR3 is CASSGTGGGQETQYF. In DNA, the CDR3 is TGTGCCAGCAGCGGGACAGGGGGGGGCCAAGAGACCCAGTACTTC. The genes are TRBV6-6 and TRBJ2-5, with 11 nucleotides matching TRBD1. The V gene's germline CDR1 is MNHNY and CDR2 SVGAGI (reference sequence). The junction had 4 bases not matched to a gene; V was cut back by 6 bases and J by 1 base. The CDR3 runs to 15 residues.